This TCR beta chain appears in the sequencing data of a study of OX40 agonist ivuxolimab in advanced cancers. Looking at the study overall: Patients were given ivuxolimab, an antibody that agonizes OX40 (CD134). Dose-escalation subjects each had hepatocellular carcinoma, melanoma, renal cell or head and neck cancer. Findings and limits, study-wide: Among expanded peripheral T cells, antigen specificity went undetermined.

Sequenced by immunoSEQ multiplex PCR; TCRdb stores in-frame clones only, minus some. The repertoire holds around 41,000 clones, with around 81% as singletons. V lost 5 bases, J lost 1 base, and 9 bases stayed unmatched. CDR3 length: 18 amino acids. Germline V gives CDR1 SNHLY, CDR2 FYNNEI. A note on this clone: Its matching antigen is unknown.

The sequencing used CD4+ or CD8+ T cells sorted from blood, collected in a trial of the OX40 agonist ivuxolimab. The chain carries TRBV2 and TRBJ2-2; 11 bases are shared with TRBD2. This TCR was recovered from an adult with an advanced solid tumor such as melanoma, head and neck, liver or kidney cancer. CDR3 sequence reads: CASSYSLAGGRNTGELFF. The CDR3 DNA is TGTGCCAGCAGTTATTCTCTAGCGGGAGGACGGAACACCGGGGAGCTGTTTTTT.